Described below is a single TCR beta chain sequence and its context. This clone showed up just a few times. Its specific antigen is unknown. Within one base of it there is no much larger clone, and no base qualities were kept. The immunoSEQ Assay, a bias-controlled multiplex PCR, was used to amplify TCRbeta CDR3 regions from genomic DNA. As for the original processing: The number of nucleated cells in each sample was estimated from the amplification of reference gene primers within the assay. To quantify the absolute abundance of each unique TCRbeta CDR3 rearrangement, sequence reads were collapsed and filtered. For each sample, productive Simpson clonality was calculated as the square root of Simpson's diversity index across productive rearrangements. This immuneACCESS table, as held by TCRdb, lists in-frame sequences with V and J called but not all clones. Of the missing ones, under half trace to an unresolved V gene in checked studies; the others have no known cause. D and trimming were read from the DNA, whereas the V and J calls and clone size are those reported in that table. For this sample the table gives approximately 300,000 clones, of which roughly 84% were detected only once. The top ten constitute approximately 0.94% of the sample.

The data are from a study of blood T cell repertoires in COVID-19 (TCRdb year 2020). Some background on the complete study: The collaborator samples originated in the United States, Italy and Spain and spanned the acute and convalescent phases of COVID-19. The material from the prospective study consisted of cDNA or gDNA derived from T cells, B-cell-depleted T cells, or PBMCs. Deeply sampled blood TCRbeta repertoires from subjects exposed to, actively infected with, or recovered from COVID-19 were included in the dataset. The repertoires were released in a freely available public database intended as a resource for research on the immune response to SARS-CoV-2. The samples were drawn from the first 160 participants of the ongoing ImmuneRACE study and from 1,254 subjects provided by 6 global collaborators. The sample metadata nearly always contained a de-identified subject ID, COVID-19 status, age in years and sex. Where HLA class I and class II types were available, the types were taken from metadata supplied by the sample provider, not from assay-based typing. What the work shows at the level of the full study, not this receptor alone: The amount of clinical and demographic metadata varied by source and participant and was provided uncurated.

One collaborating source in Seattle enrolled patients during active infection and followed them longitudinally through the course of disease. The collaborating institutions used their own protocols to collect whole blood in K2EDTA tubes. For TCRbeta analysis, collaborators shipped samples as frozen whole blood, isolated PBMCs, or DNA extracted from either of those sample types. The germline V gene encodes CDR1 SGHRS and CDR2 YFSETQ. Cut back by 0 bases and 2 bases, the V and J ends lie 9 bases apart. The CDR3 goes from the cysteine to the phenylalanine over 16 residues. Only the CDR3 DNA is retained, 48 bases long and in frame from the first base.

The sequenced material came from peripheral blood. The TCR sequence derives from a human donor with COVID-19, enrolled during active disease. The donor label of this sample is uncertain. Recombination connected TRBV5-1 to TRBJ1-6, with the D gene not confidently named. The nucleotide sequence reads as follows: TGCGCCAGCAGCTTGGGCAGGATTCCCTATAATTCACCCCTCCACTTT. Its protein reads: CASSLGRIPYNSPLHF.